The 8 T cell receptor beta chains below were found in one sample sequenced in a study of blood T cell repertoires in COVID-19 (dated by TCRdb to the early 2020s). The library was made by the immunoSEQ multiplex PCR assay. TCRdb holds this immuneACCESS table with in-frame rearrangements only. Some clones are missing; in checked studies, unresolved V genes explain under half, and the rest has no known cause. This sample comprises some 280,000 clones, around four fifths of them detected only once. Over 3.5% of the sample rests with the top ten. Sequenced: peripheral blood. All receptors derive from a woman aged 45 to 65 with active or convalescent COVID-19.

The DNA of the CDR3 is TGTGCCAGTAGTTTGAACAGGGTTAAAAACATTCAGTACTTC. Translating gives CASSLNRVKNIQYF. The V and J genes are TRBV19 and TRBJ2-4, with a possible D match to TRBD1 (6 bases). CDR3 length equals 14 residues. V gave up 5 bases and J gave up 4 bases, with 12 bases separating them. CDR1 and CDR2 from the germline V gene are LNHDA and SQIVND (reference sequence).

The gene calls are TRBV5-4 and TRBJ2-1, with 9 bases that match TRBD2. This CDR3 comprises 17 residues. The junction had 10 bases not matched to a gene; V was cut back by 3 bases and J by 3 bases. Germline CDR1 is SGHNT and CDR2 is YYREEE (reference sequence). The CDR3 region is CASSSAGGAGDYNEQFF. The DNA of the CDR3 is TGTGCCAGCAGCTCAGCGGGAGGCGCGGGAGACTACAATGAGCAGTTCTTC. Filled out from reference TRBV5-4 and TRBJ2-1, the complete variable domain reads ETGVTQSPTHLIKTRGQQVTLRCSSQSGHNTVSWYQQALGQGPQFIFQYYREEENGRGNFPPRFSGLQFPNYSSELNVNALELDDSALYLCASSSAGGAGDYNEQFFGPGTRLTVL.

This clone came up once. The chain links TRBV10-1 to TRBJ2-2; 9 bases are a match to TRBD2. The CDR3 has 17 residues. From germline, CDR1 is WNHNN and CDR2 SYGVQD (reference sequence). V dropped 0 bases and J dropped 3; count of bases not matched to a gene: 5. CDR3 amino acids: CASSESNLAGYTGELFF. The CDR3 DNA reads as TGCGCCAGCAGTGAGTCGAATCTAGCGGGGTACACCGGGGAGCTGTTTTTT.

CDR3 region: CAWSVDVLTF. The CDR3 region has the DNA TGTGCCTGGAGCGTCGACGTCCTGACTTTC. This chain links TRBV30 with TRBJ2-6; D gene ambiguous. The CDR3 spans 10 residues. The ends were cut back, 3 bases at V and 11 bases at J, with 5 bases in the middle. Per the germline V gene, CDR1 is GTSNPN and CDR2 is SVGIG (reference sequence).

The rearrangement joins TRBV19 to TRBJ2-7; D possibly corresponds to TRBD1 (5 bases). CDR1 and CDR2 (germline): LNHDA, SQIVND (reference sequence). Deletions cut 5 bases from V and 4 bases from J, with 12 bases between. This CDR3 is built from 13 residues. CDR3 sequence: CASSRQGKYEQYF. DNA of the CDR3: TGTGCCAGTAGTCGCCAGGGAAAGTACGAGCAGTACTTC.

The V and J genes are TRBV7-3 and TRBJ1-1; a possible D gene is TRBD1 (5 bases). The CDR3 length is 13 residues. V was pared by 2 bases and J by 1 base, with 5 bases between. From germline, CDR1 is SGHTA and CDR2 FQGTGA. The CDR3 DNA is TGTGCCAGCAGCTTAGGGGCGAACACTGAAGCTTTCTTT. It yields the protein CASSLGANTEAFF.

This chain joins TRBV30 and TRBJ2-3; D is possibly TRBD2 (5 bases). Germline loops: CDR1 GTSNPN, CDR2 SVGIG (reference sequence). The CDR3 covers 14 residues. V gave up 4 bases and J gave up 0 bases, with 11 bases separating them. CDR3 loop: CAWKVGVSTDTQYF. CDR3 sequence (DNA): TGTGCCTGGAAGGTGGGAGTGAGCACAGATACGCAGTATTTT.

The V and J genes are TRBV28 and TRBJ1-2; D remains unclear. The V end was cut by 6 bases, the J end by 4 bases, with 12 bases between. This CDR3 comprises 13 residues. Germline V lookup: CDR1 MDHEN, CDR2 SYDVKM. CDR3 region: CASSRSTPYGYTF. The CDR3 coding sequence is TGTGCCAGCAGCCGCTCCACACCCTATGGCTACACCTTC.